This record looks at one TCR beta chain sequence and its context. This entry belongs to a study of T cells in localized non-small cell lung cancer. The germline V gene encodes CDR1 MNHNS and CDR2 SASEGT. With 11 bases clipped from V and 2 bases from J, the junction kept 10 bases outside the gene matches. This CDR3 region has 14 residues. Measured with immunoSEQ multiplex PCR; TCRdb has only the in-frame clones, and not every one. Among approximately 63,000 clones listed, roughly 90% were seen once. The clonotype was recovered from a man aged 35 to 69 with stage I squamous cell lung carcinoma. The chain recombines TRBV6-1 with TRBJ1-2; 8 bases are a match to TRBD1. This sample comprised peripheral blood, obtained before any cancer treatment. The DNA for the CDR3 is TGTGCCGGTGGGACAGGTTTTACCAACTATGGCTACACCTTC. It translates to CAGGTGFTNYGYTF.